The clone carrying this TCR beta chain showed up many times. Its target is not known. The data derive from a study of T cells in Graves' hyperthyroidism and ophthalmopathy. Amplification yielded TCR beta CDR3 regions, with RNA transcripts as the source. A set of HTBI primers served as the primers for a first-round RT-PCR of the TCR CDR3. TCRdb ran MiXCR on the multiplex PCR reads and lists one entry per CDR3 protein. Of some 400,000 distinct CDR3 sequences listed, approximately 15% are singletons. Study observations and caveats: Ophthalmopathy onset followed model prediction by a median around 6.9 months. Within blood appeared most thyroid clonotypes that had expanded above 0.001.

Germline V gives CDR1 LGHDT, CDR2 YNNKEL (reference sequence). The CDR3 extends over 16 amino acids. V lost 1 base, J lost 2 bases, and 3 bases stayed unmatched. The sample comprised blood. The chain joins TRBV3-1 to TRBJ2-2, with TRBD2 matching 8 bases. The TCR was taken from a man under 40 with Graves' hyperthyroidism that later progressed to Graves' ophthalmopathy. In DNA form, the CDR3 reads TGTGCCAGCAGCCAAGGGACTAGCTTAAACACCGGGGAGCTGTTTTTT. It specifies CASSQGTSLNTGELFF.